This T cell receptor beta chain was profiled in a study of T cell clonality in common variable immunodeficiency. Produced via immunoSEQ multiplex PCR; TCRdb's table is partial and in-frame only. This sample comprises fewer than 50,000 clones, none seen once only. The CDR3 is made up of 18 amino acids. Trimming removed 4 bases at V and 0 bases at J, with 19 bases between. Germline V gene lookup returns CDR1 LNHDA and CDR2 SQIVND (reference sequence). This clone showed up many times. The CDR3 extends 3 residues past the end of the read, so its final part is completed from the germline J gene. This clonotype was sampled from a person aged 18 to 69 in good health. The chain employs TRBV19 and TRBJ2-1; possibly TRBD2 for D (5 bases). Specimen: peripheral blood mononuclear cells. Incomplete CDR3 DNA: TGTGCCAGTAGTACACCACCCTACAGAGGGCTCTCCTACAATGAG. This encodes CASSTPPYRGLSYNE. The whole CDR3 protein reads CASSTPPYRGLSYNEQFF.